This T cell receptor beta chain derives from a study of OX40 agonist ivuxolimab in advanced cancers. Study-wide context: The patients got ivuxolimab, which is an agonistic anti-OX40 (CD134) antibody. Patients were infused with ivuxolimab every 2 weeks at 0.01 to 10 mg/kg. Points from the study as a whole: Those patients achieving a partial response at 0.1-3.0 mg/kg showed among the lowest clonal expansion. A proportion of nonresponders additionally exhibited low normalized T-cell clonal expansion.

Worth noting for this clone: The antigen is undetermined.

Looked up from germline, CDR1 is MRHNA and CDR2 is SNTAGT. The CDR3 loop spans 12 amino acids. After removal of 10 bases from V and 4 bases from J, the junction contained 5 bases not matched to a gene. Method: immunoSEQ multiplex PCR; TCRdb's copy keeps in-frame clones and lacks some. The table shows roughly 70,000 clones, with 85% to 90% occurring only once. The TCR sequence derives from an adult with an advanced solid tumor such as melanoma, head and neck, liver or kidney cancer. The source was CD4+ or CD8+ T cells sorted from blood, collected in a trial of the OX40 agonist ivuxolimab. The chain combines TRBV6-4 with TRBJ2-3, with 7 positions matching TRBD1. CDR3 in amino acids: CAMTGTADTQYF. For the CDR3, the DNA is TGTGCCATGACAGGGACGGCAGATACGCAGTATTTT.